This T cell receptor beta chain was recovered during a study of response to subunit inactivated influenza vaccine. MiXCR was run by TCRdb on the RT-PCR reads, yielding one entry per CDR3 protein. The data show a few hundred thousand distinct CDR3 sequences, about 11% seen once. Trimming pared 6 bases from V and 6 bases from J, leaving 17 bases between. CDR3 length: 14 amino acids. These data were also reused for a study on T cells expressing NK-cell markers. That paper notes: In generating TCR beta cDNA, 5'RACE template switching with UMIs was used. It was sorted CD3+CD56-NKG2C+, CD3+CD56+NKG2C- and CD3+CD56+NKG2C+ T cells that provided the TCR beta repertoires. CD8+ T cells in 5 or 6 donors included dominant NKG2C+ clonotypes at about 1.0-7.5%. Several donors likewise had their CD3+CD56-NKG2C+ fraction led by these clonotypes. Whether expanded NKG2C+ T cell clones were HCMV-specific remained unclear.

V gene TRBV12-3 or TRBV12-4 combines with J gene TRBJ1-2; D not certain. Source: PBMCs from blood, taken on the day of vaccination. This sequence originates from a man in his fifties who received an inactivated influenza vaccine. The DNA of the CDR3 is TGTGCCAGCAGAAGCCAGCGGAGTGTGGATGGCTACACCTTC. Translated, it gives CASRSQRSVDGYTF.